This is a list of T cell receptor beta chains from one sample in a study of T cell repertoires in cytomegalovirus infection. Their target antigens are unknown. TCRdb redid the calling of the reads with MiXCR, one entry per CDR3 protein. The repertoire holds approximately 730,000 distinct CDR3 sequences, with 29% as singletons. Material: cultured CD8+ T cells from PBMCs, obtained from culture after CMV antigen stimulation. These TCRs come from a human donor in good health (CMV status not recorded). Some clones in this sample may be carry-over from other donors' samples. The CDR3 runs from the conserved cysteine through the conserved F or W. D genes are given only for firm matches. Expanded clones get a size class; other rows say once, few or many, or leave the size out.

CDR3aa | CDR3nt | j_gene | abundance | d_gene | v_gene
CASSLAGVHNEQFF | TGTGCCAGCAGCTTAGCGGGGGTCCACAATGAGCAGTTCTTC | TRBJ2-1 | - | - | TRBV11-3
CASSSIRGTTDTQYF | TGTGCCAGCAGCTCGATACGGGGGACCACAGATACGCAGTATTTT | TRBJ2-3 | - | - | TRBV7-9
CASSLVAGPAETQYF | TGTGCCAGCAGTCTTGTAGCGGGGCCGGCGGAGACCCAGTACTTC | TRBJ2-5 | - | TRBD2 | TRBV6-1
CASSPTGTLYGYTF | TGTGCCAGCAGCCCCACCGGGACACTCTATGGCTACACCTTC | TRBJ1-2 | - | - | TRBV11-2
CASSESRLSYGYTF | TGCGCCAGCAGTGAGTCGCGGCTCTCCTATGGCTACACCTTC | TRBJ1-2 | few | - | TRBV10-2
CASSPGRPAAEAFF | TGTGCCAGCAGCCCAGGGAGGCCCGCGGCTGAAGCTTTCTTT | TRBJ1-1 | few | - | TRBV5-6
CASSPGQPTEAFF | TGTGCCAGCAGCCCCGGACAGCCCACTGAAGCTTTCTTT | TRBJ1-1 | many | - | TRBV7-6
CASSPTSGGRYEQFF | TGTGCCAGCAGCCCGACTAGCGGGGGGCGGTATGAGCAGTTCTTC | TRBJ2-1 | - | TRBD2 | TRBV12-3/TRBV12-4
CASSMGSNTEAFF | TGTGCCAGTAGTATGGGGTCGAACACTGAAGCTTTCTTT | TRBJ1-1 | - | - | TRBV19
CASSPPSDRRPGELFF | TGTGCCAGCTCACCACCGTCCGACAGGAGACCCGGGGAGCTGTTTTTT | TRBJ2-2 | - | - | TRBV18
CATSDRDRTETQYF | TGTGCCACCAGTGACAGGGACAGAACGGAGACCCAGTACTTC | TRBJ2-5 | few | TRBD1 | TRBV24-1
CASSLSLLTGLMNTEAFF | TGTGCCAGCAGCTTATCTCTCCTGACAGGACTTATGAACACTGAAGCTTTCTTT | TRBJ1-1 | - | - | TRBV7-6